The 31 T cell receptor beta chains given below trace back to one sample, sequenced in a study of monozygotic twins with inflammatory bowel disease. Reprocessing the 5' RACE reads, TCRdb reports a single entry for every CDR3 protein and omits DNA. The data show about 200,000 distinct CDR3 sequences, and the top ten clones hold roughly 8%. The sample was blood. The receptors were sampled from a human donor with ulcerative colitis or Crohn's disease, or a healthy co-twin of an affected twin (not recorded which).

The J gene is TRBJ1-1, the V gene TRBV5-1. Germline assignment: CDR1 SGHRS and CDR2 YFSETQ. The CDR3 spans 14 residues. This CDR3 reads CASSLGGMATEAFF.

The CDR3 reads CASGGAPPQETQYF. The rearrangement joins TRBV5-4 to TRBJ2-5; the D call of TRBD1 rests on TCRdb alone, since no DNA is present to check it. This CDR3 comprises 14 residues. CDR1 is SGHNT and CDR2 is YYREEE in the germline V gene (reference sequence).

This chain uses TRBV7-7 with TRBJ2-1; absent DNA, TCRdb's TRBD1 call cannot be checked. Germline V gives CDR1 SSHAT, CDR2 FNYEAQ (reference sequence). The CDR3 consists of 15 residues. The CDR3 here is CASSLTFQGQGEQFF.

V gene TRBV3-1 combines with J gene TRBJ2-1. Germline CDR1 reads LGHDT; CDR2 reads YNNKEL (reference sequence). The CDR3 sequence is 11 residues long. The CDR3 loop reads CASSSASEQFF.

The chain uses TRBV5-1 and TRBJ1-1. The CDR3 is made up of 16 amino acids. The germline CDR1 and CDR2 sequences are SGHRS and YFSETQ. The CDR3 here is CASSLGGAQMNTEAFF.

The CDR3 reads CASSPSSGGVNEQFF. The V gene is TRBV5-1, the J gene TRBJ2-1; TCRdb's D gene call, TRBD2, goes unchecked for lack of DNA. CDR3 length: 15 amino acids. Looked up from germline, CDR1 is SGHRS and CDR2 is YFSETQ. Full variable domain (missing parts from reference TRBV5-1 and TRBJ2-1): KAGVTQTPRYLIKTRGQQVTLSCSPISGHRSVSWYQQTPGQGLQFLFEYFSETQRNKGNFPGRFSGRQFSNSRSEMNVSTLELGDSALYLCASSPSSGGVNEQFFGPGTRLTVL.

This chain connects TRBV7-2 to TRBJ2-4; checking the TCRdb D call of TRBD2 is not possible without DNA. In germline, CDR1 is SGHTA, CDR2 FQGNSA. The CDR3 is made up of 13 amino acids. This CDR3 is CASSREGRDIQYF.

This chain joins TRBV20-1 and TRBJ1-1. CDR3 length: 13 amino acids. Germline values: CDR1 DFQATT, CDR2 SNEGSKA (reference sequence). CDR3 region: CSARDRRVGEAFF.

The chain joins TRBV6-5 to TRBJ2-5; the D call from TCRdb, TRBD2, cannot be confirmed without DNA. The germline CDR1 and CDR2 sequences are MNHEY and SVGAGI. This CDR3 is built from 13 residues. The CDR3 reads CASQPGGGETQYF.

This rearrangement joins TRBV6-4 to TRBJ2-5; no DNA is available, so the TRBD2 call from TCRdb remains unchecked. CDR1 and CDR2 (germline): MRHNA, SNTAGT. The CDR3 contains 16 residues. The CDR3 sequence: CASSDDGGRVQETQYF.

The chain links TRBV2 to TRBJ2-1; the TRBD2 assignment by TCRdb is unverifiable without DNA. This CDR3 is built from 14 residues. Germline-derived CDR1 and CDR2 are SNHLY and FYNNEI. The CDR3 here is CASSRGVREGEQFF.

The CDR3 protein is CASSPPYATGYGNTIYF. The gene calls are TRBV18 and TRBJ1-3; the TRBD1 assignment by TCRdb is unverifiable without DNA. CDR3 length: 17 amino acids. CDR1 and CDR2 from the germline V gene are KGHSH and LQKENI.

CDR3 residues: CASSLGDSSNYGYTF. V usage is TRBV5-1 and J usage is TRBJ1-2; checking the TCRdb D call of TRBD1 is not possible without DNA. Germline CDR1 SGHRS, CDR2 YFSETQ. This CDR3 spans 15 amino acids.

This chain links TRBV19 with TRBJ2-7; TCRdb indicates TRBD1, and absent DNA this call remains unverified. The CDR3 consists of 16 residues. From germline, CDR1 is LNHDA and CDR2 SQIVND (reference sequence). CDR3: CASTPRGTANSYEQYF.

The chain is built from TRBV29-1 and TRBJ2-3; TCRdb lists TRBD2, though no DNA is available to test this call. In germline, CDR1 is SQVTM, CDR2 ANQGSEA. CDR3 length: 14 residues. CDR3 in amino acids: CSVEPDSLTDTQYF.

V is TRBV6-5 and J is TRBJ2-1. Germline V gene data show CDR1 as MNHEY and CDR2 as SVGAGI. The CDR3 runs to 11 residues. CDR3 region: CASSYGAGQFF.

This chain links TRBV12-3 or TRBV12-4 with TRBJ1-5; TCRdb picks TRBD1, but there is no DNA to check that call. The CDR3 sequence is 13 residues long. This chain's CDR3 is CASTHRSNQPQHF.

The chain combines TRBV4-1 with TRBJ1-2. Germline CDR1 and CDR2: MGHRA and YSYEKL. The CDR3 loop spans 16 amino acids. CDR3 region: CASSQDREEANYGYTF.

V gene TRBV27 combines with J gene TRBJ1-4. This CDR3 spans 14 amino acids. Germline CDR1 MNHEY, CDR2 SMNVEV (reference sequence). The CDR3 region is CASSSGWPNEKLFF.

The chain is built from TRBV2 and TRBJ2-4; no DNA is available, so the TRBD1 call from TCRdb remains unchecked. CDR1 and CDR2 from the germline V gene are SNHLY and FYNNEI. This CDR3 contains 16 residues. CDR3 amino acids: CASSEGQGRAKNIQYF.

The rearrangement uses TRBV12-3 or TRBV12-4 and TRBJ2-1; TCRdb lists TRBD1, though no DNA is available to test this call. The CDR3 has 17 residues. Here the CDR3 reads CASSLGGVLSSYNEQFF.

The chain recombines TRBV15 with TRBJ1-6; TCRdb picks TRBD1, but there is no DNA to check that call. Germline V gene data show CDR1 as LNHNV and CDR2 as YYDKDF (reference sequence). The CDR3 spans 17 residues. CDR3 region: CATSRVRGERGNSPLHF. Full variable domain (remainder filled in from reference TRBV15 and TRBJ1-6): DAMVIQNPRYQVTQFGKPVTLSCSQTLNHNVMYWYQQKSSQAPKLLFHYYDKDFNNEADTPDNFQSRRPNTSFCFLDIRSPGLGDTAMYLCATSRVRGERGNSPLHFGNGTRLTVT.

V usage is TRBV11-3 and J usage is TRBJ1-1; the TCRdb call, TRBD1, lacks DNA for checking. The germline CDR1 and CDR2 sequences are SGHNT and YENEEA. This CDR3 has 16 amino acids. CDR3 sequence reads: CASSALEEGKGTEAFF.

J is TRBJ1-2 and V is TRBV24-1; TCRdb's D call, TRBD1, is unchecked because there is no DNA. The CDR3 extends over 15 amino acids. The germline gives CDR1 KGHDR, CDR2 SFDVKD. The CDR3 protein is CATSKGGQGAYGYTF.

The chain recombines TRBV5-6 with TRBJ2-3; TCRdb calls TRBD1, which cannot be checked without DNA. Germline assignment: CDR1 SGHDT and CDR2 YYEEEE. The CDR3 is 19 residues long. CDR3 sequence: CASSLDWGGQAVGTDTQYF.

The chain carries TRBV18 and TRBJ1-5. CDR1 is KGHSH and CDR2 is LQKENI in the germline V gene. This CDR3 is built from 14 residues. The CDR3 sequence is CASSPQISNQPQHF. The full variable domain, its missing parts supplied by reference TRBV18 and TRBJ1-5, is NAGVMQNPRHLVRRRGQEARLRCSPMKGHSHVYWYRQLPEEGLKFMVYLQKENIIDESGMPKERFSAEFPKEGPSILRIQQVVRGDSAAYFCASSPQISNQPQHFGDGTRLSIL.

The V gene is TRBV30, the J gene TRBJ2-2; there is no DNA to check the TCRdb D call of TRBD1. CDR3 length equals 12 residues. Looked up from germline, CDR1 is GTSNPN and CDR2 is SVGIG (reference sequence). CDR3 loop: CAWARGPGELVF.

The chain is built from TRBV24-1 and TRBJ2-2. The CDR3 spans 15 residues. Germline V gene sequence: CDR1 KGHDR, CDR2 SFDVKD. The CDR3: CATSDLQSSTGELFF.

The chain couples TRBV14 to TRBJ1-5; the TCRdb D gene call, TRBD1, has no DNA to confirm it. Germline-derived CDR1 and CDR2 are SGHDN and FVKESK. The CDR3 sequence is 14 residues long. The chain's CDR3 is CASSQGGTLTPQHF.

CDR3 residues: CASSPVAGGPDTQYF. This sequence joins TRBV2 and TRBJ2-3; TCRdb's D gene call, TRBD2, goes unchecked for lack of DNA. The CDR3 spans 15 residues. CDR1 is SNHLY, CDR2 FYNNEI, per germline.

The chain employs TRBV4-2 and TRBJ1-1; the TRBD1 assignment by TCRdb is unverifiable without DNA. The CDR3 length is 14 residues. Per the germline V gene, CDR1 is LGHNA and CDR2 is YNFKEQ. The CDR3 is CASSQGTGREEAFF.